This is a list of T cell receptor beta chains from one sample in a study of cytomegalovirus exposure and HLA in healthy donors. Only in-frame clones appear in the TCRdb table, and some are missing; sequencing was by immunoSEQ multiplex PCR. The sample holds about 200,000 clones, roughly 74% seen once. Sequencing was carried out using PBMCs. The receptors originated from a woman between 25 and 40 years old in good health and CMV-seronegative. CDR3s leave out the opening cysteine and the closing phenylalanine or tryptophan.

j_gene	v_gene	CDR3aa
TRBJ2-3	TRBV27	ASSPRDRGIYTQY
TRBJ1-2	TRBV5-1	ASSQDRDYGYT
TRBJ1-1	TRBV13	ASSLGKFFTEAF
TRBJ1-2	TRBV27	ASSPGQGGGYT
TRBJ2-1	TRBV7-9	ASSLVASGVDEQF
TRBJ2-7	TRBV5-1	ASSPTPTSRYEQY
TRBJ1-1	TRBV27	ASSLSWRTGGNTEAF
TRBJ2-1	TRBV5-1	ASSLVVGLRTYNEQF
TRBJ2-1	TRBV9	ASSVEGASEYNEQF
TRBJ2-3	TRBV7-8	ASSSQTGTVNTQY
TRBJ2-7	TRBV2	ASIQRELGEQY
TRBJ2-3	TRBV4-3	ASSQDGRADTQY
TRBJ1-4	TRBV5-4	ASTKRGEKLF
TRBJ2-7	TRBV6-5	ASSADSHKDEQY
TRBJ1-1	TRBV5-1	ASSLAGGGWGEGTEAF
TRBJ2-7	TRBV4-3	ASSQGTAFTYEQY
.	TRBV27	ASSYILAGAYEQY
TRBJ1-5	TRBV19	ASSIARGGNQPQH
TRBJ2-1	TRBV4-1	ASSKESGQGGLNEQF
TRBJ2-1	TRBV2	ASRRMISYNEQF
TRBJ2-3	TRBV5-1	ASSFLTWPDTQY
TRBJ1-4	TRBV6-1	ASSEVGQGSEKLF
TRBJ2-3	TRBV9	ASSVDIPDTQY
TRBJ2-5	TRBV5-6	ASSLAGIETQY
TRBJ2-1	TRBV9	ASSIDTGTWSDEQF
TRBJ1-4	TRBV30	AWSVAGQGAEKLF
TRBJ1-5	TRBV27	ASGPIDRAINQPQH
TRBJ2-7	TRBV9	ASSVGDSHYEVAQY
TRBJ1-5	TRBV6-6	ASSYGTGFGNQPQH
TRBJ2-1	TRBV2	ASSDFVTSVYSYNEQF
TRBJ1-5	TRBV9	ASSETGGNQPQH
TRBJ2-5	TRBV30	ASTTGTGGQETQY
TRBJ1-6	TRBV10-3	AISDLEDSPLH
TRBJ2-7	TRBV11-2	ASSSVSTGATRGEQY
TRBJ2-3	TRBV5-6	ASSLDRGTDTQY
TRBJ1-2	TRBV7-8	ASSRDRVYSNYGYT
TRBJ2-7	TRBV4-1	ASSQDFRGSLYEQY
TRBJ2-3	TRBV9	ASSGGGTQY
TRBJ2-1	TRBV9	ASSVATNEQF
TRBJ2-1	TRBV13	ASSLPTGAYNEQF
TRBJ1-1	TRBV5-4	ASILRDRENTETF
TRBJ1-5	TRBV19	ASSMPGTDDQPQH
TRBJ2-2	TRBV27	ASSLAGGETGELF
TRBJ2-3	TRBV5-1	ASSASGTSLTDTQY
TRBJ2-1	TRBV5-5	ASSSRTSGYSYNEQF
TRBJ2-5	TRBV5-1	ASSDSQETQY
TRBJ1-2	TRBV6-1	ASRGLTGANYGYT
TRBJ1-5	TRBV19	ATQEGFSNQPQH
TRBJ1-2	TRBV5-4	ASSLPGTDYGYT
TRBJ2-7	TRBV5-4	ASSQLTHGAYEQY
TRBJ2-3	TRBV6-4	ASSRQGRWDTQY
TRBJ1-1	TRBV7-9	ASSLGRGLNTEAF
TRBJ2-7	TRBV21-1	ASSKETSGRAEGYEQY